Shown below are 31 T cell receptor beta chains from a single sample sequenced in a study of blood T cells in healthy people across ages. A sample-barcoded 5' primer and a J-beta primer mix were used in a second PCR of roughly 7 to 11 cycles. Each CDR3 protein gets one entry after TCRdb re-called the 5' RACE reads with MiXCR. The sample shows about 1.6 million distinct CDR3 sequences, 30% to 35% of them seen only once. The sequenced sample consisted of blood. The receptors derive from a woman aged 25 to 39 in good health.

This clonotype occurred a few times. The chain uses TRBV20-1 and TRBJ2-3; TRBD2 agrees at 9 bases. This CDR3 comprises 17 residues. CDR1 and CDR2 (germline): DFQATT, SNEGSKA (reference sequence). The ends lost 6 bases at V and 2 bases at J; junction bases unmatched: 15. The CDR3 nucleotides read TGCAGTGCCCCCTTACCTCGACTAGCGGACTTCACAGATACGCAGTATTTT. This gives the protein CSAPLPRLADFTDTQYF.

The V and J genes are TRBV20-1 and TRBJ2-1; 10 bases align to TRBD2. There are 14 residues in the CDR3. CDR1 is DFQATT and CDR2 is SNEGSKA in the germline V gene (reference sequence). J gave up 3 bases and V 6 bases, and 5 bases lay outside the gene matches. CDR3 sequence: CSAKREGLYNEQFF. The CDR3 coding sequence is TGCAGTGCCAAGCGGGAGGGCCTCTACAATGAGCAGTTCTTC.

V is TRBV9 and J is TRBJ2-5, with unresolved D. With 0 bases removed from V and 1 base from J, the gap between germline ends came to 10 bases. Germline CDR1 is SGDLS and CDR2 is YYNGEE. The CDR3 extends over 15 amino acids. The CDR3 DNA sequence: TGTGCCAGCAGCGTAGAGACCGGTTTCCAAGAGACCCAGTACTTC. Translated, it gives CASSVETGFQETQYF. Variable domain in full (rest from reference TRBV9 and TRBJ2-5): DSGVTQTPKHLITATGQRVTLRCSPRSGDLSVYWYQQSLDQGLQFLIQYYNGEERAKGNILERFSAQQFPDLHSELNLSSLELGDSALYFCASSVETGFQETQYFGPGTRLLVL.

A note on this clonotype: This is likely a read error, given that the CDR3 carries no conserved phenylalanine or tryptophan at its end. The chain combines TRBV9 with TRBJ2-3; maybe TRBD1 (6 bases). CDR1 and CDR2 (germline): SGDLS, YYNGEE. V was trimmed by 4 bases and J by 5 bases, leaving 20 bases between them. The CDR3 is 16 amino acids. CDR3: CASSPGVAELRDTQYC. The DNA of the CDR3 is TGTGCCAGCAGCCCAGGGGTGGCGGAACTCAGAGATACGCAGTATTGT.

This clonotype has just a few counts. The J gene is TRBJ1-5, the V gene TRBV5-6; D might be TRBD1 (5 bases). CDR1 and CDR2 from the germline V gene are SGHDT and YYEEEE. The V and J ends lost 3 bases and 7 bases respectively, with 14 bases between them. The CDR3 loop spans 14 amino acids. CDR3 loop: CASSSARDLQPQHF. The CDR3 DNA sequence: TGTGCCAGCAGCTCCGCCAGGGACTTGCAGCCCCAGCATTTT.

The chain combines TRBV3-1 with TRBJ1-2; D unresolved. This CDR3 has 14 residues. V lost 5 bases and J lost 8, with 18 bases in between. In germline, CDR1 is LGHDT, CDR2 YNNKEL (reference sequence). In DNA form, the CDR3 reads TGTGCCAGCAGCATGCCGGGAACCCAAGAGGGCTACACCTTC. It codes for CASSMPGTQEGYTF.

The rearrangement links TRBV12-3 or TRBV12-4 to TRBJ1-2, with 10 bases aligning to TRBD1. V lost 4 bases and J lost 2; bases outside the gene matches: 7. This CDR3 spans 16 amino acids. The DNA for the CDR3 is TGTGCCAGCAGTTCATACCGGGACAGGGGAAACTATGGCTACACCTTC. It is translated as CASSSYRDRGNYGYTF.

This clonotype was counted between two and nine times. This rearrangement joins TRBV5-1 to TRBJ2-1, with 8 bases identical to TRBD1. Germline V gene sequence: CDR1 SGHRS, CDR2 YFSETQ. The CDR3 loop spans 13 amino acids. V dropped 4 bases and J dropped 10; count of bases not matched to a gene: 7. The chain's CDR3 is CASSARQGQEQFF. CDR3 sequence (DNA): TGCGCCAGCAGCGCGAGACAGGGGCAGGAGCAGTTCTTC.

This clonotype was detected a few times. The V call is TRBV6-1, the J call TRBJ2-1; 10 nucleotides match TRBD2. The CDR3 runs 14 residues. V gave up 10 bases and J gave up 8 bases; unmatched junction bases: 11. Germline V lookup: CDR1 MNHNS, CDR2 SASEGT. CDR3 sequence: CATAVGLAPDEQFF. Written as DNA, the CDR3 is TGTGCCACTGCCGTGGGACTAGCGCCCGATGAGCAGTTCTTC.

The gene calls are TRBV6-1 and TRBJ2-7, with 8 bases aligning to TRBD2. TRBJ2-5 explains the end of the DNA better; the J call may be wrong. The V gene's germline CDR1 is MNHNS and CDR2 SASEGT. The length of the CDR3 is 16 residues. CDR3 DNA: TGTGCCAGCAGTGATATTGGACTAGCTCGTCAAGAGACCCAGTACTTC. Translation gives CASSDIGLARQETQYF.

This clonotype was seen repeatedly, ten times or more. The chain uses TRBV4-1 and TRBJ2-1; D gene ambiguous. CDR1 and CDR2 from the germline V gene are MGHRA and YSYEKL. CDR3 length: 16 amino acids. Deletions cut 3 bases from V and 0 bases from J, with 12 bases between. This CDR3 is CASSQVPPSSYNEQFF. CDR3 DNA: TGCGCCAGCAGCCAGGTACCCCCGAGCTCCTACAATGAGCAGTTCTTC.

To note about this clonotype: The junction departs from the called germline gene at one end, perhaps through a read error. The chain joins TRBV7-2 to TRBJ2-7; 9 positions match TRBD2. CDR3 length equals 14 residues. CDR1 is SGHTA, CDR2 FQGNSA, per germline. The CDR3, as DNA: TGTGCCAGCAGCCCCTTAGCGGGAGCTTACGGGCAGTACTTC. This gives the protein CASSPLAGAYGQYF.

This clonotype showed up just a few times. The V call is TRBV4-1, the J call TRBJ2-7; D is possibly TRBD1 or TRBD2 (5 bases each). The CDR3 contains 17 residues. V dropped 4 bases and J dropped 0 bases, with 19 bases sitting between them. The germline CDR1 and CDR2 sequences are MGHRA and YSYEKL. In DNA form, the CDR3 reads TGCGCCAGCAGCCCGCCCTTTAGGGACCAGAGCTCCTACGAGCAGTACTTC. It yields the protein CASSPPFRDQSSYEQYF.

The CDR3 loop reads CASSMGQYSNQPQHF. In nucleotides, the CDR3 is TGTGCCAGCAGCATGGGACAGTATAGCAATCAGCCCCAGCATTTT. This rearrangement joins TRBV21-1 to TRBJ1-5; no check of the table's D call, TRBD1, against the DNA was made. TRBV21-1 constitutes a pseudogene. This CDR3 is 15 amino acids long.

The chain combines TRBV27 with TRBJ2-7; a possible D gene is TRBD2 (5 bases). CDR3 length: 15 residues. Germline assignment: CDR1 MNHEY and CDR2 SMNVEV (reference sequence). V lost 9 bases to trimming and J lost 0 bases, with 18 bases between them. The CDR3 spells CASASPSRSSYEQYF. CDR3 nucleotide sequence: TGTGCCAGTGCTTCCCCTAGCCGTAGCTCCTACGAGCAGTACTTC.

About this clonotype: This may arise from a read error, as a much more abundant clone is one base away. The V call is TRBV20-1, the J call TRBJ2-5; the D gene is possibly TRBD2 (5 bases). Gene TRBJ2-7 matches the end of the DNA better, so the J call may be wrong. CDR1 and CDR2 from the germline V gene are DFQATT and SNEGSKA (reference sequence). This CDR3 is 12 amino acids long. CDR3 nucleotides: TGCAGTGCTAGGGCGGGTGGGCACGAGCAGTACTTC. Its translation: CSARAGGHEQYF.

This clonotype was found many times. The rearrangement joins TRBV6-1 to TRBJ2-5; 8 positions match TRBD2. The CDR3 extends over 16 amino acids. J was trimmed by 5 bases and V by 0 bases; bases with no gene match: 8. Germline CDR1 MNHNS, CDR2 SASEGT. The chain's CDR3 is CASSEAGSGGWETQYF. The CDR3 DNA follows: TGTGCCAGCAGTGAAGCCGGCAGCGGGGGATGGGAGACCCAGTACTTC.

This clonotype was seen at least ten times. The chain couples TRBV11-1 to TRBJ2-3, with D tentatively TRBD2 (5 bases). In germline, CDR1 is SGHAT, CDR2 FQDESV (reference sequence). The CDR3 loop spans 13 amino acids. V was cut by 3 bases and J by 6 bases, with 10 bases left in between. CDR3 sequence: CASSFSGKDTQYF. CDR3 DNA sequence: TGTGCCAGCAGCTTTTCCGGGAAGGATACGCAGTATTTT.

This chain joins TRBV10-3 and TRBJ1-1; no definite D call. Deletions cut 7 bases from V and 6 bases from J, with 12 bases between. The CDR3 covers 12 residues. Germline assignment: CDR1 ENHRY and CDR2 SYGVKD. The DNA for the CDR3 is TGTGCCATCAAGATTGGGGTTTCTGAAGCTTTCTTT. It encodes CAIKIGVSEAFF.

On this clonotype: The junction shows a germline mismatch at one end, possibly a read error. The chain links TRBV11-2 to TRBJ1-5, with D unclear. In germline, CDR1 is SGHAT, CDR2 FQNNGV. This CDR3 region has 13 residues. The CDR3 loop reads CTSSRTTNQPQHF. The CDR3 DNA sequence: TGTACCAGCAGCCGGACGACAAATCAGCCCCAGCATTTT.

Turning to this clonotype: This may be a read error: a much more frequent sequence differs by one nucleotide. This chain joins TRBV4-1 and TRBJ2-7, with 12 bases aligning to TRBD2. The CDR3 has 17 amino acids. Germline V gene data show CDR1 as MGHRA and CDR2 as YSYEKL. CDR3 residues: CTSSQDRTSGVLRGQYF. The CDR3 region has the DNA TGCACCAGCAGCCAAGATCGGACTAGCGGGGTTCTCCGCGGGCAGTACTTC.

The table lists this clonotype with many counts. The CDR3 DNA reads TGTGCCAGCAGCCCCTCAGGGGGAGAGACCCAGTACTTC. This sequence encodes CASSPSGGETQYF. V gene TRBV18 combines with J gene TRBJ2-5, with 7 bases matching TRBD1. Germline-derived CDR1 and CDR2 are KGHSH and LQKENI. The junction had 7 bases not matched to a gene; V was cut back by 8 bases and J by 4 bases. This CDR3 contains 13 residues.

The chain recombines TRBV7-9 with TRBJ2-7, with D perhaps matching TRBD2 (5 bases). The CDR3 contains 13 residues. Germline CDR1 SEHNR, CDR2 FQNEAQ (reference sequence). Deletions cut 5 bases from V and 4 bases from J, with 12 bases between. The CDR3 sequence: CASSPKEEYEQYF. The CDR3 nucleotides read TGTGCCAGCAGCCCGAAGGAGGAGTACGAGCAGTACTTC.

The rearrangement joins TRBV2 to TRBJ2-1, with 12 bases lining up with TRBD2. Per germline, CDR1 SNHLY and CDR2 FYNNEI. The CDR3 sequence is 16 residues long. The J segment lost 7 bases and the V segment lost 4 bases, leaving 8 bases of the junction unmatched. The CDR3 DNA reads as TGTGCCAGCAGTGTCACGGGTCTAGCGGGAGGGAATGAGCAGTTCTTC. Amino acid sequence: CASSVTGLAGGNEQFF.

As regards this clonotype: This may be a read error, as it is one base from a much larger clone. The chain carries TRBV10-3 and TRBJ2-5; TRBD2 agrees at 14 bases. The CDR3 consists of 17 residues. After removal of 2 bases from V and 10 bases from J, the junction contained 12 bases not matched to a gene. Germline CDR1 reads ENHRY; CDR2 reads SYGVKD. The CDR3 DNA sequence: TGTGCCATCAGTGAGCTGGGTGGACTAGCGGGAGGCAAGATCCAGTACTTC. As protein: CAISELGGLAGGKIQYF.

The CDR3 sequence: CSAVPGQSQETQYF. CDR3 nucleotide sequence: TGCAGTGCCGTCCCGGGCCAAAGCCAAGAGACCCAGTACTTC. V is TRBV20-1 and J is TRBJ2-5; no clear D. This CDR3 is 14 amino acids long. Per germline, CDR1 DFQATT and CDR2 SNEGSKA (reference sequence). Trimming pared 6 bases from V and 1 base from J, leaving 15 bases between.

V and J are TRBV20-1 and TRBJ2-1, with 13 bases lining up with TRBD2. Germline CDR1 is DFQATT and CDR2 is SNEGSKA (reference sequence). The V and J ends lost 5 bases and 5 bases, in that order; junction bases with no gene match: 3. The CDR3 runs 14 residues. CDR3 DNA: TGCAGTGCTTCGACTAGCGGGGGGAACAATGAGCAGTTCTTC. Its translation is CSASTSGGNNEQFF.

Regarding this clonotype: Possible read error: a much larger clone is one base away. The chain employs TRBV20-1 and TRBJ2-3; D is uncertain. The CDR3 consists of 13 residues. Looked up from germline, CDR1 is DFQATT and CDR2 is SNEGSKA (reference sequence). The CDR3 region is CSALGQSIDTQYF. The CDR3 DNA reads as TGCAGTGCCTTAGGGCAGAGCATAGATACGCAGTATTTT.

CDR3 DNA sequence: TGTGCCTGGAGTGCCCCAGCGGGGGGGCCGGAGACCCAGTACTTC. The encoded protein is CAWSAPAGGPETQYF. This chain connects TRBV30 to TRBJ2-7, with 10 bases fitting TRBD2. The DNA end is a closer match to TRBJ2-5, so the J assignment may be wrong. This CDR3 has 15 amino acids. The germline gives CDR1 GTSNPN, CDR2 SVGIG (reference sequence).

The J gene is TRBJ2-2, the V gene TRBV7-9; D is undetermined. The CDR3 extends over 15 amino acids. The V gene's germline CDR1 is SEHNR and CDR2 FQNEAQ (reference sequence). The V and J ends lost 5 bases and 0 bases respectively, with 10 bases between them. The CDR3 is CASSPDQSNTGELFF. The CDR3 DNA reads TGTGCCAGCAGCCCGGACCAATCGAACACCGGGGAGCTGTTTTTT.

In this sample, this clonotype turned up many times. The CDR3 sequence: CASSFQGGTEAFF. DNA for the CDR3: TGTGCCAGCAGTTTCCAGGGGGGCACTGAAGCTTTCTTT. J is TRBJ1-1 and V is TRBV12-3 or TRBV12-4; TRBD1 matches at 7 bases. Losses at the gene ends were 3 bases for V and 4 bases for J; bases not matched to a gene: 2. CDR3 size: 13 residues.